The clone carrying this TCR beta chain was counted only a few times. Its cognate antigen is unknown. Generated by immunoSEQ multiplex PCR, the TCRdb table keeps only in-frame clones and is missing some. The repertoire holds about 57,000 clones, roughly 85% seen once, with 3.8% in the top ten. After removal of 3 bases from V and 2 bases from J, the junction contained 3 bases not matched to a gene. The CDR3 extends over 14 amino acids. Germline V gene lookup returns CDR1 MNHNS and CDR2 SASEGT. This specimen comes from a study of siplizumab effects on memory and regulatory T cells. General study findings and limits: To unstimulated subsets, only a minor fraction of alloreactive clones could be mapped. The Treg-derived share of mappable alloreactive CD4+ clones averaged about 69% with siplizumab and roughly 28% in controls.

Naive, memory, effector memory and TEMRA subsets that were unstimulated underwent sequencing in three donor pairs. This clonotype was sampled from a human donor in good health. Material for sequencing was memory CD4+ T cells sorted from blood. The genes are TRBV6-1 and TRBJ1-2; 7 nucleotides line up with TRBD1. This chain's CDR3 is CASSDRGQNYGYTF. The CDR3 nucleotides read TGTGCCAGCAGTGATAGGGGACAGAACTATGGCTACACCTTC.